Listed here is a single T cell receptor beta chain. Recruits, aged roughly 18 to 89 years, lived in 24 US areas. Allocation to cohorts depended on clinical history reported by the participants. Assay used: immunoSEQ multiplex PCR; TCRdb lists only in-frame clones, some missing. The sample yields about 210,000 clones, approximately 80% seen once. The CDR3 sequence is 15 residues long. CDR1 is LGHNT, CDR2 FRNRAP, per germline. V was pared by 4 bases and J by 5 bases, with 5 bases of the junction left unmatched. The sample is drawn from a study of blood T cell repertoires in COVID-19. Study context: Spain, Italy and the United States supplied samples that represented acute and convalescent COVID-19. PBMCs, B-cell-depleted T cells, or T cells provided the cDNA or gDNA that made up the material.

The sample comprised PBMCs or T cells enriched from blood (not recorded which). The V and J genes are TRBV12-5 and TRBJ2-1; 10 bases fit TRBD2. This receptor was taken from a woman between 50 and 59 years old with acute COVID-19. The CDR3 loop reads CASGSGTSAHNEQFF. CDR3 in DNA: TGTGCTAGTGGTTCCGGGACTAGCGCCCACAATGAGCAGTTCTTC.